The TCR beta chain described here comes from a study of T cells after posttransplantation cyclophosphamide. This clone occurred many times. Its antigen remains unidentified. Method: immunoSEQ multiplex PCR; TCRdb's copy keeps in-frame clones and lacks some. The table lists some 13,000 clones, with no singletons. Treatment was busulfan-fludarabine conditioning, a marrow graft, and cyclophosphamide on days +3 and +4. The CDR3 consists of 15 residues. The J segment lost 5 bases and the V segment lost 5 bases, leaving 5 bases of the junction unmatched. The germline gives CDR1 SGHAT, CDR2 FQNNGV. Study-wide results and caveats: Later blood repertoires were often dominated by clones from the donor CD8+ memory compartment. Blood and skin or GI T cell repertoires showed limited TRB overlap. TRB clonality was highly associated with recipient CMV seropositivity and reactivation.

The origin of this receptor is a female patient aged 40-50 years who received an allogeneic stem cell transplant from a related donor, was CMV-positive, and had acute GVHD only. The graft donor may account for some of the T cells. The starting material was PBMCs, obtained after allogeneic stem cell transplant with posttransplant cyclophosphamide. The genes are TRBV11-2 and TRBJ2-1; 11 bases align to TRBD2. This CDR3 reads CASSLLAGVNNEQFF. The CDR3 coding sequence is TGTGCCAGCAGCCTACTAGCGGGGGTAAACAATGAGCAGTTCTTC.